This TCR beta chain is from a study of blood T cell repertoires in COVID-19. For the study at large: The cDNA or gDNA used as material had been derived from T cells, B-cell-depleted T cells, or PBMCs.

Authors' analysis steps: Amplification of reference gene primers provided the estimated nucleated cell counts. Generated by immunoSEQ multiplex PCR, the TCRdb table keeps only in-frame clones and is missing some. The V and J calls and clone size are taken from that table; D and trimming were inferred from the DNA. The table lists about 160,000 clones, approximately 91% of them singletons. The CDR3 sequence is 16 residues long. Germline CDR1 is SGHVS and CDR2 is FQNEAQ. The V gene end was trimmed by 5 bases and the J gene end by 6 bases; junction bases not matched to a gene: 15. The clonotype originates from a man younger than 30 with acute or convalescent COVID-19. The chain joins TRBV7-8 to TRBJ1-2, with 7 nucleotides matching TRBD1. The sequenced sample was peripheral blood. CDR3 coding DNA: TGTGCCAGCAGCCCAGGGCGGGGGGACAGCAACCATGGCTACACCTTC. Translation gives CASSPGRGDSNHGYTF.